These 6 T cell receptor beta chains came from one sample sequenced in a study of T cell responses to AZD1222 COVID-19 vaccine. The data were produced by immunoSEQ multiplex PCR, yet TCRdb's version contains in-frame clones alone and is incomplete. This table holds just over 80,000 clones, about 90% found once. The source was peripheral blood, collected on day 0 of AZD1222 vaccination. The receptors here all came from an adult in good health.

This clone appeared once. This sequence joins TRBV18 and TRBJ1-3, with D maybe TRBD1 (5 bases). Germline lookup yields CDR1 KGHSH and CDR2 LQKENI. This CDR3 has 13 amino acids. V shed 6 bases and J shed 3 bases, with 9 bases lying between them. CDR3 in amino acids: CASSLGVGNTIYF. DNA of the CDR3: TGTGCCAGCTCCCTGGGGGTTGGAAACACCATATATTTT.

This CDR3 reads CASRPIQNSNQPQHF. The CDR3 nucleotides read TGTGCCAGCAGACCCATACAGAATAGCAATCAGCCCCAGCATTTT. V usage is TRBV6-5 and J usage is TRBJ1-5; unclear D gene. V was trimmed by 6 bases and J by 0 bases, leaving 12 bases between them. CDR1 is MNHEY and CDR2 is SVGAGI in the germline V gene. This CDR3 region has 15 residues.

This rearrangement joins TRBV12-3 or TRBV12-4 to TRBJ1-2, with unresolved D. V gave up 6 bases and J gave up 6 bases, with 11 bases separating them. This CDR3 has 12 amino acids. CDR3 sequence reads: CASSLGVDGYTF. CDR3 DNA: TGTGCCAGCAGCTTGGGAGTAGATGGCTACACCTTC.

The rearrangement links TRBV19 to TRBJ1-2; 10 bases agree with TRBD1. After removal of 7 bases from V and 6 bases from J, the junction contained 14 bases not matched to a gene. Looked up from germline, CDR1 is LNHDA and CDR2 is SQIVND (reference sequence). CDR3 length: 16 residues. CDR3 bases: TGTGCCAGTAACCTATTTCCGGGACAGGGGACCCATGGCTACACCTTC. Its protein product is CASNLFPGQGTHGYTF.

V and J are TRBV7-8 and TRBJ1-3, with 7 bases identical to TRBD1. V gave up 3 bases and J gave up 3 bases; unmatched junction bases: 14. Germline V lookup: CDR1 SGHVS, CDR2 FQNEAQ. This CDR3 has 18 amino acids. In nucleotides, the CDR3 is TGTGCCAGCAGCTTTGCACGTGGGGACAGTGGATATGGAAACACCATATATTTT. It codes for CASSFARGDSGYGNTIYF.

A word on this clone: A read error may be the cause here, since a much bigger clone is one base away. This is likely a read error, given that the CDR3 carries no conserved phenylalanine or tryptophan at its end. J is TRBJ2-7 and V is TRBV4-2, with TRBD2 matching over 9 bases. The CDR3 has 15 amino acids. Trimming removed 0 bases from V and 6 bases from J; junction bases left unmatched: 6. Germline V CDR1 and CDR2: LGHNA, YNFKEQ. CDR3 DNA: TGTGCCAGCAGCCAAGATACCGGGACTAGCAGCGAGCAGTACCTC. This gives the protein CASSQDTGTSSEQYL.